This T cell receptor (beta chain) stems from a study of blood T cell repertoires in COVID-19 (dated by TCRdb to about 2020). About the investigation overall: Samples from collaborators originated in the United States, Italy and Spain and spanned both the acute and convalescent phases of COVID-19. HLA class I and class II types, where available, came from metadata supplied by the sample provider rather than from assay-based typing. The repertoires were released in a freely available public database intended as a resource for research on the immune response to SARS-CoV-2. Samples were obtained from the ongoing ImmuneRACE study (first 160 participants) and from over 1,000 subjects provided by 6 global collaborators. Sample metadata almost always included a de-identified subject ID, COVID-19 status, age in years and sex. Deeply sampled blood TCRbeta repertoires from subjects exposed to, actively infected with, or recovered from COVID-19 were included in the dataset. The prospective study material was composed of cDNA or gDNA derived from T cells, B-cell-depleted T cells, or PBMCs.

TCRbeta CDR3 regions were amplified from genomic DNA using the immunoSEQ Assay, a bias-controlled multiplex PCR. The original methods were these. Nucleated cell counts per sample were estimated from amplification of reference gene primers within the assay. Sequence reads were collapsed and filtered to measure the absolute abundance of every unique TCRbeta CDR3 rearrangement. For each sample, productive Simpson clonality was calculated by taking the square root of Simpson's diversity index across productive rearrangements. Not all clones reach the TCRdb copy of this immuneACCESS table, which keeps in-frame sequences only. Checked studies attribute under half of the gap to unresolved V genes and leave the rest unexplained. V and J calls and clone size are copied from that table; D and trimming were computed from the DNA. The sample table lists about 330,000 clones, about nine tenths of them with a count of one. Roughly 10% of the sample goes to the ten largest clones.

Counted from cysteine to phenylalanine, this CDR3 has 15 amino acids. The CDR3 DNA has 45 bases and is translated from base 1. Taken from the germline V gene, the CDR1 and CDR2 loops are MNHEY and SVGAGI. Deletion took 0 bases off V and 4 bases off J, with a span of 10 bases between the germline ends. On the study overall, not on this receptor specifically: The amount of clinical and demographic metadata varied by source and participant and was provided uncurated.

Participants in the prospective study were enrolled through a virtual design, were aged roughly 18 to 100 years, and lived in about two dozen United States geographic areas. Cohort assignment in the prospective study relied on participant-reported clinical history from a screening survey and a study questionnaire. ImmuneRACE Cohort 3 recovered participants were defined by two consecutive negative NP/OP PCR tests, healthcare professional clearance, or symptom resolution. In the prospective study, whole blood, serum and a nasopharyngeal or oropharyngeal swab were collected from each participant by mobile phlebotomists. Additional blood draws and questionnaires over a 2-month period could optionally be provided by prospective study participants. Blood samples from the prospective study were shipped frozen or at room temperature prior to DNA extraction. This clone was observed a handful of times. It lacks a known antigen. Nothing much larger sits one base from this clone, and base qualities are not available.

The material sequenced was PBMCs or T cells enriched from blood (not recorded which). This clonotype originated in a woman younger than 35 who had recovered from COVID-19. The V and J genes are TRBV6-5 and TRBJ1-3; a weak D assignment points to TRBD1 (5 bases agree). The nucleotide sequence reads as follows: TGTGCCAGCAGTTACTCAGGGGCTTGGGGAAACACCATATATTTT. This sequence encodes CASSYSGAWGNTIYF.